One and the same sample provided the 21 T cell receptor beta chains below, sequenced in a study of early T cells in non-severe SARS-CoV-2 infection. TCRdb analysed the 5' RACE reads with MiXCR anew, one entry per CDR3 protein. The table records tens of thousands of distinct CDR3 sequences, over 9.5% of them present only once. Sequenced sample: whole blood. These receptors all stem from an adult who was a healthcare worker with PCR-confirmed SARS-CoV-2 infection or an uninfected control (not recorded which).

V is TRBV12-3 or TRBV12-4 and J is TRBJ2-6; 7 bases line up with TRBD2. J lost 0 bases, V lost 7 bases, and 6 bases had no gene match. CDR3 size: 16 residues. The DNA of the CDR3 is TGTGCCAGCACCCTAGCGGAAATCTCTGGGGCCAACGTCCTGACTTTC. This encodes CASTLAEISGANVLTF.

This clonotype was counted ten times or more. One junction end disagrees with the germline gene, perhaps due to a read error. The V gene is TRBV5-5, the J gene TRBJ1-3, with 8 bases matching TRBD1. The CDR3 consists of 16 residues. CDR1 and CDR2 (germline): SGHKS, YYEKEE (reference sequence). The CDR3 sequence: CASSSPRTGSENTIYF. The CDR3 DNA follows: TGTGCCAGCAGCTCCCCCCGGACAGGGTCTGAAAACACCATATATTTT. Full variable domain (missing parts from reference TRBV5-5 and TRBJ1-3): DAGVTQSPTHLIKTRGQQVTLRCSPISGHKSVSWYQQVLGQGPQFIFQYYEKEERGRGNFPDRFSARQFPNYSSELNVNALLLGDSALYLCASSSPRTGSENTIYFGEGSWLTVV.

There are many counts of this clonotype. The chain has TRBV9 and TRBJ2-1; TRBD2 matches 8 bases. The CDR3 runs 16 residues. The ends lost 0 bases at V and 3 bases at J; junction bases unmatched: 5. Germline V gives CDR1 SGDLS, CDR2 YYNGEE. The CDR3 bases are TGTGCCAGCAGCGTAGAGGAGCGGGAGTACTACAATGAGCAGTTCTTC. Translation: CASSVEEREYYNEQFF.

This chain joins TRBV3-1 and TRBJ2-5; D is uncertain. This CDR3 is 12 amino acids long. From germline, CDR1 is LGHDT and CDR2 YNNKEL (reference sequence). The germline V and J ends were trimmed by 0 bases and 5 bases, with 4 bases remaining between them. The CDR3 loop reads CASSQESETQYF. For the CDR3, the DNA is TGTGCCAGCAGCCAAGAATCCGAGACCCAGTACTTC.

In DNA, the CDR3 is TGTGCCAGCAGTTTTTCCCGGTTCGAGCAGTACTTC. Its translation: CASSFSRFEQYF. J is TRBJ2-7 and V is TRBV28; no clear D gene. CDR1 and CDR2 (germline): MDHEN, SYDVKM. The ends were cut back, 3 bases at V and 6 bases at J, with 9 bases in the middle. The CDR3 spans 12 residues.

The chain is built from TRBV5-1 and TRBJ1-1; D is unresolved. Trimming took 0 bases from V and 1 from J, leaving 7 bases between them. CDR1 is SGHRS, CDR2 YFSETQ, per germline. The CDR3 runs to 14 residues. The CDR3 is CASSLAVTNTEAFF. The DNA for the CDR3 is TGCGCCAGCAGCTTGGCCGTAACGAACACTGAAGCTTTCTTT.

There are a few counts of this clonotype. The chain carries TRBV7-9 and TRBJ2-5, with TRBD1 identical over 7 bases. V trimming: 5 bases; J trimming: 5 bases; junction bases outside the gene matches: 5. Germline V gene sequence: CDR1 SEHNR, CDR2 FQNEAQ (reference sequence). The CDR3 runs to 13 residues. The CDR3 loop reads CASSTTGQETQYF. CDR3 nucleotide sequence: TGTGCCAGCAGCACGACAGGGCAGGAGACCCAGTACTTC.

This clonotype was counted ten times or more. The rearrangement links TRBV5-1 to TRBJ1-4; 8 bases match TRBD1. Germline-derived CDR1 and CDR2 are SGHRS and YFSETQ. The CDR3 contains 14 residues. The V segment lost 7 bases and the J segment 0 bases; nucleotides outside the gene matches: 2. The CDR3 reads CASGQGSTNEKLFF. Written as DNA, the CDR3 is TGCGCCAGCGGACAGGGTTCAACTAATGAAAAACTGTTTTTT.

This clonotype was observed many times. The chain employs TRBV11-2 and TRBJ1-5; D remains ambiguous. The CDR3 has 13 residues. Germline V gene sequence: CDR1 SGHAT, CDR2 FQNNGV. V lost 1 base to trimming and J lost 5 bases, with 6 bases between them. This CDR3 is CASSLGPDQPQHF. The CDR3 coding sequence is TGTGCCAGCAGCTTAGGCCCCGATCAGCCCCAGCATTTT.

This clonotype was counted only a few times. The CDR3 is CSASAGATEAFF. The CDR3, as DNA: TGCAGTGCTAGCGCAGGGGCCACTGAAGCTTTCTTT. The V gene is TRBV20-1, the J gene TRBJ1-1; a weak D match, TRBD1 (6 bases). The V and J ends lost 3 bases and 4 bases respectively, with 9 bases between them. The CDR3 loop spans 12 amino acids. The germline gives CDR1 DFQATT, CDR2 SNEGSKA (reference sequence).

A few counts support this clonotype. The CDR3 DNA follows: TGTGCCAGCAGTCAGCGGACAGGGGGCGGGAGGTATGGCTACACCTTC. Translating gives CASSQRTGGGRYGYTF. The chain recombines TRBV6-5 with TRBJ1-2; TRBD1 matches at 11 bases. Germline V lookup: CDR1 MNHEY, CDR2 SVGAGI. V dropped 5 bases and J dropped 5; count of bases not matched to a gene: 10. This CDR3 is built from 16 residues.

The gene calls are TRBV29-1 and TRBJ2-1; 13 nucleotides match TRBD2. Germline trimming cut 7 bases from V and 7 bases from J; bases unmatched to any gene: 10. Germline V gene lookup returns CDR1 SQVTM and CDR2 ANQGSEA. CDR3 length equals 15 residues. In DNA, the CDR3 is TGCAGCGAGATAGGGACTAGCGGGATGGGGAATGAGCAGTTCTTC. Its translation is CSEIGTSGMGNEQFF.

This clonotype has only a few counts. The V and J genes are TRBV6-1 and TRBJ1-2; D uncertain. This CDR3 has 11 residues. V lost 8 bases and J 6 bases, leaving 10 bases between the germline ends. Germline lookup yields CDR1 MNHNS and CDR2 SASEGT. Written as DNA, the CDR3 is TGTGCCAGCGGAATACTGAATGGCTACACCTTC. This sequence encodes CASGILNGYTF.

This clonotype has just a few counts. The chain recombines TRBV28 with TRBJ2-5, with a possible D match to TRBD2 (6 bases). This CDR3 contains 14 residues. Germline V gene data show CDR1 as MDHEN and CDR2 as SYDVKM. V was pared by 7 bases and J by 1 base, with 13 bases between. The CDR3 reads CASIQAGLQETQYF. The DNA of the CDR3 is TGTGCCAGCATTCAGGCGGGACTCCAAGAGACCCAGTACTTC.

This clonotype was counted between two and nine times. This rearrangement joins TRBV9 to TRBJ2-2, with D unclear. This CDR3 has 15 amino acids. The germline gives CDR1 SGDLS, CDR2 YYNGEE. Trimming cost V 0 bases and J 5 bases, with 11 bases left between them. This chain's CDR3 is CASSVASEVTGELFF. The CDR3 nucleotides read TGTGCCAGCAGCGTAGCGTCAGAGGTTACCGGGGAGCTGTTTTTT.

Many counts were recorded for this clonotype. CDR3: CASSRQNTEAFF. The CDR3 nucleotides are TGTGCCAGCAGTAGACAGAACACTGAAGCTTTCTTT. The chain has TRBV28 and TRBJ1-1, with D uncertain. In germline, CDR1 is MDHEN, CDR2 SYDVKM. The CDR3 covers 12 residues. V gave up 5 bases and J gave up 1 base, with 5 bases separating them.

This clonotype occurred a few times. The CDR3 DNA reads as TGTGCCAGCAGCCAGTCTCTATCGAACACTGAAGCTTTCTTT. Its translation: CASSQSLSNTEAFF. The chain carries TRBV3-1 and TRBJ1-1; the D is unclear. Germline V gene sequence: CDR1 LGHDT, CDR2 YNNKEL (reference sequence). The CDR3 contains 14 residues. V dropped 3 bases and J dropped 1 base, with 9 bases sitting between them.

This clonotype has ten or more counts. CDR3 sequence: CASSFVARVNSPLHF. The CDR3 region has the DNA TGTGCCAGCAGTTTTGTTGCCAGGGTGAATTCACCCCTCCACTTT. The genes are TRBV2 and TRBJ1-6; TRBD1 is a possible D gene (5 bases). V shed 5 bases and J shed 7 bases, with 15 bases lying between them. In germline, CDR1 is SNHLY, CDR2 FYNNEI. The CDR3 extends over 15 amino acids.

This clonotype has just a few counts. The chain combines TRBV12-3 or TRBV12-4 with TRBJ2-2, with D possibly TRBD2 on 5 matching bases. This CDR3 has 11 amino acids. Trimming left V 6 bases short and J 7 bases short, with 6 bases between. The CDR3 loop is CASREDGELFF. The CDR3 nucleotides are TGTGCCAGCAGGGAGGACGGGGAGCTGTTTTTT.

This clonotype has a count of ten or more. This rearrangement joins TRBV29-1 to TRBJ2-7; possible D gene TRBD2, 5 bases. Trimming removed 6 bases at V and 4 bases at J, with 10 bases between. Looked up from germline, CDR1 is SQVTM and CDR2 is ANQGSEA. The CDR3 has 11 residues. The CDR3 region is CSVHAGYEQYF. CDR3 DNA: TGCAGCGTCCATGCGGGTTACGAGCAGTACTTC.

The V gene is TRBV5-1, the J gene TRBJ2-7, with D unclear. V lost 3 bases, J lost 4 bases, and 14 bases lay in between. Germline CDR1 SGHRS, CDR2 YFSETQ. The CDR3 contains 14 residues. CDR3 loop: CASSSPWKEYEQYF. The CDR3 DNA reads TGCGCCAGCAGCTCTCCTTGGAAAGAGTACGAGCAGTACTTC. The full variable domain, rest sourced from reference TRBV5-1 and TRBJ2-7, is KAGVTQTPRYLIKTRGQQVTLSCSPISGHRSVSWYQQTPGQGLQFLFEYFSETQRNKGNFPGRFSGRQFSNSRSEMNVSTLELGDSALYLCASSSPWKEYEQYFGPGTRLTVT.